This T cell receptor beta chain was profiled in a study of cytomegalovirus exposure and HLA in healthy donors. Study at large: HLA-typed donors were the source of about 85 million unique TCRs held in an early data release. Findings of the study overall: Analysis performed later showed TCR beta chains linked to HLA being more clonally expanded than equally common others.

Turning to this clone: The antigen remains undetermined.

The V segment lost 1 base and the J segment 2 bases; nucleotides outside the gene matches: 4. The CDR3 contains 16 residues. Per germline, CDR1 LGHNA and CDR2 YNFKEQ. Both 60 Vbeta primers and 13 Jbeta primers went into the PCR. Generated by immunoSEQ multiplex PCR, the TCRdb table keeps only in-frame clones and is missing some. The sample lists 90,000 to 110,000 clones; about 80% were seen once. This sequence joins TRBV4-2 and TRBJ1-2; TRBD1 matches at 10 bases. This TCR was sampled from a man in his forties in good health and CMV-seropositive. The specimen was PBMCs. The CDR3: CASSQARQGANYGYTF. The CDR3 DNA is TGTGCCAGCAGCCAAGCTAGACAGGGGGCCAACTATGGCTACACCTTC.